What follows are 30 T cell receptor beta chains derived from one specimen sequenced in a study of cytomegalovirus exposure and HLA in healthy donors. The PCR was carried out with 60 Vbeta primers and 13 Jbeta primers. Here immunoSEQ multiplex PCR was the method, and the copy in TCRdb shows in-frame clones only, minus some. Seen here are around 190,000 clones, around 75% observed once, and the top ten hold approximately 2.9%. The sample consisted of PBMCs. These receptors were taken from a female donor in good health and CMV-seronegative.

This clone was counted once. This rearrangement joins TRBV5-5 to TRBJ1-5, with TRBD1 matching over 12 bases. CDR1 is SGHKS, CDR2 YYEKEE, per germline (reference sequence). The CDR3 is 16 amino acids. Trimming cost V 4 bases and J 9 bases; bases outside gene matches: 11. CDR3 DNA sequence: TGTGCCAGCAGCCCGGTGGGACAGGGGGCGTGGGGGCCCCAGCATTTT. Its translation: CASSPVGQGAWGPQHF.

This rearrangement joins TRBV5-1 to TRBJ2-5, with D possibly TRBD1 on 6 matching bases. This CDR3 spans 15 amino acids. The V gene lost 4 bases and the J gene lost 5 bases, with 18 bases spanning the gap. The germline V gene has CDR1 SGHRS and CDR2 YFSETQ. This CDR3 is CASSPSSGAGETQYF. In DNA form, the CDR3 reads TGCGCCAGCAGCCCAAGCTCAGGGGCAGGGGAGACCCAGTACTTC.

V usage is TRBV11-3 and J usage is TRBJ2-7; TRBD1 is a possible D gene (6 bases). The CDR3 spans 15 residues. Deletions cut 1 base from V and 5 bases from J, with 15 bases between. The germline CDR1 and CDR2 sequences are SGHNT and YENEEA. In DNA, the CDR3 is TGTGCCAGCAGCTTAGGTGTTCAGGGGCTCAACGAGCAGTACTTC. Protein: CASSLGVQGLNEQYF.

CDR3 protein: CASSQERTGNNYGYTF. In nucleotides, the CDR3 is TGCGCCAGCAGCCAAGAACGGACAGGGAATAACTATGGCTACACCTTC. The genes are TRBV4-1 and TRBJ1-2, with 8 bases identical to TRBD1. The trim removed 0 bases at V and 1 base at J, leaving 4 bases unmatched. Germline-derived CDR1 and CDR2 are MGHRA and YSYEKL. This CDR3 has 16 residues.

This clone was observed once. The chain links TRBV4-1 to TRBJ2-3; a possible D gene is TRBD2 (6 bases). There are 15 residues in the CDR3. Between the trimmed V and J ends, which lost 0 bases and 2 bases, there was a span of 9 bases. CDR1 MGHRA and CDR2 YSYEKL come from the germline V gene. The CDR3 nucleotides are TGCGCCAGCAGCCAAGAAGGCGGGACCACAGATACGCAGTATTTT. Amino acids: CASSQEGGTTDTQYF.

In this sample, this clone turned up once. The rearrangement joins TRBV7-9 to TRBJ1-2; 9 positions match TRBD1. Germline V lookup: CDR1 SEHNR, CDR2 FQNEAQ (reference sequence). This CDR3 region has 15 residues. V lost 6 bases to trimming and J lost 5 bases; unmatched junction nucleotides: 10. CDR3 in DNA: TGTGCCAGCAGGTTTACAGGGGGCCAAGAGTATGGCTACACCTTC. This translates into CASRFTGGQEYGYTF.

The CDR3, as DNA: TGTGCCACCAGCAGAGTAGAGCGAGAAGCTTTCTTT. Translation: CATSRVEREAFF. The chain couples TRBV15 to TRBJ1-1; D not certain. Trimming cost V 1 base and J 8 bases, with 8 bases left between them. Germline lookup yields CDR1 LNHNV and CDR2 YYDKDF (reference sequence). The CDR3 contains 12 residues.

This chain links TRBV5-4 with TRBJ2-4, with D perhaps matching TRBD2 (6 bases). V lost 0 bases and J 3 bases, leaving 7 bases between the germline ends. Per germline, CDR1 SGHNT and CDR2 YYREEE (reference sequence). This CDR3 region has 14 residues. This CDR3 is CASSLEGGKNIQYF. CDR3 DNA sequence: TGTGCCAGCAGCTTGGAGGGAGGCAAAAACATTCAGTACTTC.

The chain combines TRBV28 with TRBJ2-6; unclear D gene. CDR3 length equals 13 residues. Germline lookup yields CDR1 MDHEN and CDR2 SYDVKM. The V and J ends lost 10 bases and 3 bases respectively, with 10 bases between them. CDR3 DNA sequence: TGTGCCACCTCCCCGGTTGGGGCCAACGTCCTGACTTTC. It specifies CATSPVGANVLTF. Supplemented by reference TRBV28 and TRBJ2-6, the full variable domain reads DVKVTQSSRYLVKRTGEKVFLECVQDMDHENMFWYRQDPGLGLRLIYFSYDVKMKEKGDIPEGYSVSREKKERFSLILESASTNQTSMYLCATSPVGANVLTFGAGSRLTVL.

The V and J genes are TRBV11-2 and TRBJ2-2, with 8 bases fitting TRBD1. The CDR3 extends over 16 amino acids. The V segment lost 1 base and the J segment 4 bases; nucleotides outside the gene matches: 5. CDR1 SGHAT and CDR2 FQNNGV come from the germline V gene. The CDR3 sequence is CASSLVQGAVTGELFF. The CDR3, as DNA: TGTGCCAGCAGCTTAGTTCAGGGGGCGGTCACCGGGGAGCTGTTTTTT.

The chain carries TRBV19 and TRBJ1-1; D is uncertain. Trimming stripped 5 bases from V and 0 bases from J, with 4 bases between. In germline, CDR1 is LNHDA, CDR2 SQIVND (reference sequence). The CDR3 extends over 12 amino acids. Here the CDR3 reads CASSWLNTEAFF. CDR3 nucleotide sequence: TGTGCCAGTAGTTGGCTGAACACTGAAGCTTTCTTT.

This rearrangement joins TRBV2 to TRBJ1-2; the match to TRBD1 covers 8 bases. The CDR3 extends over 12 amino acids. The germline CDR1 and CDR2 sequences are SNHLY and FYNNEI. Trimming at V came to 5 bases and at J to 8 bases, leaving 4 bases not matched to a gene. The CDR3 sequence is CASSTTGAGYTF. The CDR3 DNA is TGTGCCAGCAGTACGACAGGGGCCGGCTACACCTTC. Full variable domain (outside the CDR3, taken from reference TRBV2 and TRBJ1-2): EPEVTQTPSHQVTQMGQEVILRCVPISNHLYFYWYRQILGQKVEFLVSFYNNEISEKSEIFDDQFSVERPDGSNFTLKIRSTKLEDSAMYFCASSTTGAGYTFGSGTRLTVV.

The chain joins TRBV7-9 to TRBJ2-3; D remains unclear. The length of the CDR3 is 13 residues. V was pared by 3 bases and J by 5 bases, with 9 bases between. The germline CDR1 and CDR2 sequences are SEHNR and FQNEAQ (reference sequence). The CDR3 loop reads CASSFLERDTQYF. CDR3 in DNA: TGTGCCAGCAGCTTCCTTGAGAGAGATACGCAGTATTTT.

The rearrangement uses TRBV30 and TRBJ2-3, with a possible D match to TRBD2 (6 bases). Germline values: CDR1 GTSNPN, CDR2 SVGIG (reference sequence). The CDR3 is 14 residues long. The V end lost 4 bases, the J end lost 0 bases, and 11 bases lay between the germline ends. For the CDR3, the DNA is TGTGCCTGGACCCCCGGGACTAGCACAGATACGCAGTATTTT. Protein: CAWTPGTSTDTQYF.

The genes are TRBV7-3 and TRBJ2-1; a possible D gene is TRBD2 (6 bases). The V and J ends lost 5 bases and 0 bases respectively, with 20 bases between them. CDR3 size: 18 residues. Per the germline V gene, CDR1 is SGHTA and CDR2 is FQGTGA. The CDR3 sequence is CASSPDVGGLHSYNEQFF. CDR3 DNA sequence: TGTGCCAGCAGCCCTGACGTTGGGGGACTCCACTCCTACAATGAGCAGTTCTTC.

This chain links TRBV5-1 with TRBJ1-1, with a weak D call TRBD1 (6 bases). Trimming took off 4 bases at V and 0 bases at J, with 13 bases between the two ends. This CDR3 region has 15 residues. Germline V CDR1 and CDR2: SGHRS, YFSETQ. CDR3 in DNA: TGCGCCAGCAGCGCAAAACAGGGAATGAACACTGAAGCTTTCTTT. Its protein is CASSAKQGMNTEAFF.

This clone was seen only a few times. This rearrangement joins TRBV27 to TRBJ2-7; D may be TRBD2 (6 bases). The CDR3 contains 14 residues. V was pared by 6 bases and J by 5 bases, with 17 bases between. CDR1 is MNHEY and CDR2 is SMNVEV in the germline V gene (reference sequence). The CDR3 loop reads CASRGPRWRDEQYF. The CDR3 nucleotides read TGTGCCAGCAGGGGACCTCGTTGGAGGGACGAGCAGTACTTC.

V and J are TRBV7-7 and TRBJ2-7, with 10 bases fitting TRBD1. Germline V CDR1 and CDR2: SSHAT, FNYEAQ (reference sequence). The CDR3 sequence is 15 residues long. The CDR3 DNA follows: TGTGCTAGCGCCGAAGGGACAGGGGTCTCCTACGAGCAGTACTTC. Amino acids: CASAEGTGVSYEQYF.

V is TRBV10-1 and J is TRBJ2-7; D unresolved. V lost 6 bases and J lost 0, with 12 bases in between. This CDR3 comprises 14 residues. Germline loops: CDR1 WNHNN, CDR2 SYGVQD (reference sequence). This CDR3 is CASSHWASSYEQYF. The CDR3 DNA reads as TGCGCCAGCAGCCATTGGGCCTCCTCCTACGAGCAGTACTTC.

V is TRBV11-3 and J is TRBJ2-1; 7 bases map to TRBD1. The junction had 6 bases not matched to a gene; V was cut back by 5 bases and J by 2 bases. This CDR3 region has 15 residues. Germline V gene lookup returns CDR1 SGHNT and CDR2 YENEEA. The CDR3 nucleotides read TGTGCCAGCAGCCCTCACGGGACAGCCTACAATGAGCAGTTCTTC. Amino acid sequence: CASSPHGTAYNEQFF.

This sequence joins TRBV27 and TRBJ2-7, with 8 bases matching TRBD1. CDR1 and CDR2 (germline): MNHEY, SMNVEV (reference sequence). The trim removed 4 bases at V and 5 bases at J, leaving 13 bases unmatched. The CDR3 length is 16 residues. The chain's CDR3 is CASSSPQGAFLHEQYF. For the CDR3, the DNA is TGTGCCAGCAGTTCCCCCCAGGGGGCATTCCTTCACGAGCAGTACTTC.

The V gene is TRBV27, the J gene TRBJ1-1, with D possibly being TRBD1 (5 bases). V dropped 2 bases and J dropped 3 bases, with 10 bases sitting between them. Germline CDR1 and CDR2: MNHEY and SMNVEV (reference sequence). The CDR3 contains 14 residues. Here the CDR3 DNA reads TGTGCCAGCAGTTTAGGGGGGTTGGACACTGAAGCTTTCTTT. This encodes CASSLGGLDTEAFF.

The V and J genes are TRBV5-1 and TRBJ1-6, with 9 bases lining up with TRBD1. Germline V gives CDR1 SGHRS, CDR2 YFSETQ. V was pared by 4 bases and J by 7 bases, with 6 bases of the junction left unmatched. This CDR3 is 15 amino acids long. CDR3 nucleotide sequence: TGCGCCAGCAGCCCGGACACAGGGGGCAATTCACCCCTCCACTTT. Its protein product is CASSPDTGGNSPLHF.

This clone has a single count. This chain uses TRBV2 with TRBJ2-5, with 9 bases fitting TRBD2. The germline V gene encodes CDR1 SNHLY and CDR2 FYNNEI. Germline trimming cut 6 bases from V and 4 bases from J; bases unmatched to any gene: 6. The CDR3 sequence is 14 residues long. The CDR3 nucleotides read TGTGCCAGCAGAAAAGAACTAGCGGGAGAGACCCAGTACTTC. This codes for CASRKELAGETQYF.

With regard to this clone: At one boundary the junction diverges from the germline segment, which might be a read error. The chain is built from TRBV7-9 and TRBJ1-5, with 7 bases identical to TRBD1. The CDR3 covers 12 residues. Germline-derived CDR1 and CDR2 are SEHNR and FQNEAQ (reference sequence). CDR3 in amino acids: CSSSTRGLPQHF. The DNA of the CDR3 is TGTTCCAGCAGCACCAGGGGGTTGCCCCAGCATTTT.

This chain connects TRBV5-3 to TRBJ1-2, with a tentative D call TRBD1 (5 bases). TRBV5-3 is flagged as an ORF with uncertain function. This CDR3 contains 15 residues. Trimming cost V 0 bases and J 6 bases, with 15 bases left between them. The CDR3 bases are TGTGCCAGAAGCTTGGGTGGGGTTGGGGGGAATGGCTACACCTTC. This translates into CARSLGGVGGNGYTF.

CDR3 residues: CASSVSPNYGYTF. CDR3 in DNA: TGTGCCAGCAGTGTCAGTCCTAACTATGGCTACACCTTC. The chain recombines TRBV2 with TRBJ1-2; D call uncertain. The V end was cut by 4 bases, the J end by 0 bases, with 6 bases between. Germline V gives CDR1 SNHLY, CDR2 FYNNEI. The CDR3 totals 13 residues. The variable domain in full, completed from reference TRBV2 and TRBJ1-2, reads EPEVTQTPSHQVTQMGQEVILRCVPISNHLYFYWYRQILGQKVEFLVSFYNNEISEKSEIFDDQFSVERPDGSNFTLKIRSTKLEDSAMYFCASSVSPNYGYTFGSGTRLTVV.

For this clone: Other DNA sequences in the same sample also yield this CDR3. This chain connects TRBV27 to TRBJ2-3, with 7 bases fitting TRBD2. This CDR3 comprises 15 residues. The J segment lost 2 bases and the V segment lost 6 bases, leaving 8 bases of the junction unmatched. In germline, CDR1 is MNHEY, CDR2 SMNVEV (reference sequence). CDR3 bases: TGTGCCAGCAGCTTGAGGGCGGGGGACACAGATACGCAGTATTTT. Amino acids: CASSLRAGDTDTQYF.

The chain is built from TRBV7-6 and TRBJ1-1, with a possible D match to TRBD1 (5 bases). The CDR3 contains 16 residues. Deletions cut 5 bases from V and 6 bases from J, with 22 bases between. Germline V lookup: CDR1 SGHVS, CDR2 FNYEAQ. In DNA, the CDR3 is TGTGCCAGCAGCCTAGGGAGGGGAGTGGGAGGCCCTGAAGCTTTCTTT. It codes for CASSLGRGVGGPEAFF.

A word on this clone: Other nucleotide sequences from this sample produce the same CDR3. The chain couples TRBV5-1 to TRBJ2-7; D perhaps matches TRBD1 (6 bases). The ends were cut back, 2 bases at V and 1 base at J, with 13 bases in the middle. Germline CDR1 is SGHRS and CDR2 is YFSETQ. The CDR3 extends over 15 amino acids. The CDR3 nucleotides are TGCGCCAGCAGCTTAAGTCAGGGGTTATCCTACGAGCAGTACTTC. It encodes CASSLSQGLSYEQYF.